Following are 5 T cell receptor beta chains from one sample sequenced in a study of T cell repertoires in cytomegalovirus infection. Their antigens remain unidentified. TCRdb redid the calling of the reads with MiXCR, one entry per CDR3 protein. The sample consists of about 700,000 distinct CDR3 sequences, around 30% of them appearing once. This sample comprised cultured PBMCs, obtained from culture after CMV antigen stimulation. These receptors came from a human donor in good health (CMV status not recorded). Some clones in this sample may be carry-over from other donors' samples.

CDR3 region: CSARTVGYGYTF. CDR3 nucleotides: TGCAGCGCCCGGACCGTTGGCTATGGCTACACCTTC. The rearrangement links TRBV29-1 to TRBJ1-2, with no clear D. Germline V lookup: CDR1 SQVTM, CDR2 ANQGSEA. This CDR3 region has 12 residues. Trimming cost V 7 bases and J 4 bases, with 13 bases left between them. Supplemented by reference TRBV29-1 and TRBJ1-2, the full variable domain reads SAVISQKPSRDICQRGTSLTIQCQVDSQVTMMFWYRQQPGQSLTLIATANQGSEATYESGFVIDKFPISRPNLTFSTLTVSNMSPEDSSIYLCSARTVGYGYTFGSGTRLTVV.

The rearrangement links TRBV18 to TRBJ2-5; the D is unclear. The length of the CDR3 is 16 residues. CDR1 and CDR2 (germline): KGHSH, LQKENI. V was cut by 2 bases and J by 10 bases, with 23 bases left in between. This chain's CDR3 is CASSPGRFAPLAVQYF. As DNA, the CDR3 is TGTGCCAGCTCACCAGGGCGTTTTGCCCCCCTCGCTGTCCAGTACTTC.

This clonotype has at least ten counts. The chain is built from TRBV7-8 and TRBJ1-2; no clear D gene. The CDR3 runs 15 residues. Germline values: CDR1 SGHVS, CDR2 FQNEAQ. V lost 5 bases, J lost 0 bases, and 13 bases lay in between. The CDR3 DNA reads as TGTGCCAGCAGCCCATACCAAACAGCTAACTATGGCTACACCTTC. Protein sequence: CASSPYQTANYGYTF.

The rearrangement uses TRBV18 and TRBJ1-1, with D maybe TRBD1 (6 bases). The germline CDR1 and CDR2 sequences are KGHSH and LQKENI. This CDR3 is 14 amino acids long. V lost 2 bases to trimming and J lost 0 bases, with 7 bases between them. Here the CDR3 DNA reads TGTGCCAGCTCACCAGGGGGCTTGAACACTGAAGCTTTCTTT. Its translation: CASSPGGLNTEAFF. Variable domain in full (rest from reference TRBV18 and TRBJ1-1): NAGVMQNPRHLVRRRGQEARLRCSPMKGHSHVYWYRQLPEEGLKFMVYLQKENIIDESGMPKERFSAEFPKEGPSILRIQQVVRGDSAAYFCASSPGGLNTEAFFGQGTRLTVV.

CDR3 in DNA: TGTGCCAGCAGCTTGACGAGTGCGAACACCGGGGAGCTGTTTTTT. It yields the protein CASSLTSANTGELFF. This rearrangement joins TRBV5-6 to TRBJ2-2, with D uncertain. The germline V gene has CDR1 SGHDT and CDR2 YYEEEE. CDR3 size: 15 residues. Trimming left V 1 base short and J 0 bases short, with 7 bases between.